Each of the 13 T cell receptor beta chains below was sequenced from the same sample in a study of identical twins. MiXCR was run by TCRdb on the 5' RACE reads, yielding one entry per CDR3 protein. There are 250,000 to 300,000 distinct CDR3 sequences in the sample; about 8.9% occur only once, and 3% to 3.5% lies in the top ten. The sample also formed part of further work on yellow fever vaccine responses in identical twins.

Sequenced sample: CD8+ T cells sorted from blood. The source of these receptors is a woman in her late teens or twenties in good health.

This clonotype was seen many times. J is TRBJ1-5 and V is TRBV27; D may be TRBD1 (5 bases). Trimming took 3 bases from V and 7 from J, leaving 13 bases between them. Germline CDR1 reads MNHEY; CDR2 reads SMNVEV (reference sequence). This CDR3 is 14 amino acids long. The CDR3: CASSFGGVGQPQHF. CDR3 sequence (DNA): TGTGCCAGCAGTTTCGGGGGGGTGGGCCAGCCCCAGCATTTT.

The chain employs TRBV12-3 or TRBV12-4 and TRBJ2-5; D is ambiguous. Between the trimmed V and J ends, which lost 8 bases and 7 bases, there was a span of 11 bases. CDR3 length: 11 residues. The CDR3 here is CASFPEATQYF. CDR3 nucleotide sequence: TGTGCCAGCTTCCCTGAGGCGACCCAGTACTTC.

This clonotype has only a few counts. The chain couples TRBV19 to TRBJ2-1; D remains unclear. Germline CDR1 LNHDA, CDR2 SQIVND (reference sequence). V lost 7 bases, J lost 0 bases, and 16 bases lay in between. The CDR3 has 16 residues. The CDR3 region is CASTPSDASSYNEQFF. The DNA of the CDR3 is TGTGCCAGTACCCCCTCCGACGCTAGCTCCTACAATGAGCAGTTCTTC.

This clonotype was seen repeatedly, ten times or more. The DNA for the CDR3 is TGCGCCAGCAGCTTCGCAGGGGGCCCCTACGAGCAGTACTTC. It encodes CASSFAGGPYEQYF. The J gene is TRBJ2-7, the V gene TRBV5-1; TRBD1 agrees at 8 bases. This CDR3 is 14 amino acids long. The V segment lost 2 bases and the J segment 2 bases; nucleotides outside the gene matches: 3. Germline V gene data show CDR1 as SGHRS and CDR2 as YFSETQ.

This clonotype has ten or more counts. The rearrangement uses TRBV12-3 or TRBV12-4 and TRBJ2-7; D possibly corresponds to TRBD2 (6 bases). CDR3 length equals 13 residues. The V and J ends lost 5 bases and 5 bases respectively, with 13 bases between them. The CDR3 DNA sequence: TGTGCCAGCAGTCCCCATGTAGCGGACGAGCAGTACTTC. Amino acid sequence: CASSPHVADEQYF.

This clonotype was picked up a small number of times. The chain employs TRBV10-1 and TRBJ2-7; 8 nucleotides match TRBD2. V shed 5 bases, J shed 0 bases, and the junction held 6 bases outside the gene matches. Germline V lookup: CDR1 WNHNN, CDR2 SYGVQD (reference sequence). The CDR3 totals 15 residues. CDR3 bases: TGCGCCAGCAGTATGTCGCGGGAGGTCTCCTACGAGCAGTACTTC. It encodes CASSMSREVSYEQYF.

This clonotype was seen at least ten times. The chain is built from TRBV2 and TRBJ2-1; D may be TRBD1 or TRBD2 (5 bases each). Trimming cost V 6 bases and J 4 bases, with 16 bases left between them. CDR3 size: 15 residues. Germline V CDR1 and CDR2: SNHLY, FYNNEI. CDR3: CASRNPGTPYNEQFF. The CDR3, as DNA: TGTGCCAGCAGAAACCCCGGGACCCCATACAATGAGCAGTTCTTC.

The V gene is TRBV7-8, the J gene TRBJ2-7, with TRBD1 as a possible D gene (6 bases). The germline V gene has CDR1 SGHVS and CDR2 FQNEAQ. V lost 4 bases to trimming and J lost 2 bases, with 12 bases between them. The CDR3 has 14 amino acids. The CDR3 spells CASSSRDTTYEQYF. The CDR3 nucleotides read TGTGCCAGCAGCTCCCGGGACACCACCTACGAGCAGTACTTC.

This clonotype was counted many times. The chain combines TRBV12-3 or TRBV12-4 with TRBJ1-1; D is undetermined. CDR3 length: 11 amino acids. V lost 6 bases and J 0 bases, leaving 2 bases between the germline ends. The CDR3 region is CASSVNTEAFF. Here the CDR3 DNA reads TGTGCCAGCAGCGTGAACACTGAAGCTTTCTTT.

This rearrangement joins TRBV6-4 to TRBJ1-2, with 7 nucleotides matching TRBD1. The V and J ends lost 0 bases and 5 bases, in that order; junction bases with no gene match: 3. CDR1 is MRHNA and CDR2 is SNTAGT in the germline V gene. The CDR3 length is 14 residues. The CDR3 nucleotides are TGTGCCAGCAGTGACTCGGAGACAGGGTATGGCTACACCTTC. Amino acids: CASSDSETGYGYTF.

This clonotype was counted a few times. The CDR3 DNA is TGTGCCAGCAGCTTGGCGGGACGCAATGAGCAGTTCTTC. The encoded protein is CASSLAGRNEQFF. The chain uses TRBV5-6 and TRBJ2-1; D may be TRBD1 or TRBD2 (5 bases each). V gave up 0 bases and J gave up 6 bases, with 7 bases separating them. The germline gives CDR1 SGHDT, CDR2 YYEEEE. The CDR3 is made up of 13 amino acids.

The chain carries TRBV25-1 and TRBJ2-1; D not resolved. The CDR3 totals 15 residues. CDR1 and CDR2 (germline): MGHDK, SYGVNS. Between the trimmed V and J ends, which lost 3 bases and 0 bases, there was a span of 9 bases. The CDR3 nucleotides are TGTGCCAGCAGTGACGCGGTCAGCTCCTACAATGAGCAGTTCTTC. Protein: CASSDAVSSYNEQFF. The complete variable domain, with remaining parts taken from reference TRBV25-1 and TRBJ2-1, reads EADIYQTPRYLVIGTGKKITLECSQTMGHDKMYWYQQDPGMELHLIHYSYGVNSTEKGDLSSESTVSRIRTEHFPLTLESARPSHTSQYLCASSDAVSSYNEQFFGPGTRLTVL.

This clonotype was counted at least ten times. V gene TRBV7-9 combines with J gene TRBJ2-1; 10 bases match TRBD1. The germline V gene has CDR1 SEHNR and CDR2 FQNEAQ (reference sequence). V shed 3 bases and J 8 bases; nucleotides not matched to a gene: 7. The CDR3 contains 15 residues. CDR3 DNA: TGTGCCAGCAGCTTGGTGGGACAGGGGAGCGATGAGCAGTTCTTC. Translated: CASSLVGQGSDEQFF.